This T cell receptor (beta chain) stems from a study of CD8 T cells in Susac syndrome. For this clonotype: The antigen is undetermined.

Study-level points and caveats: The study recognized that the number of individuals in its TCR sequencing and HLA analysis was relatively small.

Random hexamers served to reverse transcribe about 0.5 to 1 ug RNA. TCRdb used MiXCR to reprocess the immunoSEQ multiplex PCR reads, holding one entry per CDR3 protein. The data contain some 450,000 distinct CDR3 sequences, 85% of them seen just once; the ten biggest clones take up approximately 0.11%. Germline CDR1 is DFQATT and CDR2 is SNEGSKA (reference sequence). There are 19 residues in the CDR3. The germline V and J ends were trimmed by 1 base and 4 bases, with 26 bases remaining between them. Sequencing targeted TCR beta in blood CD8+ and CD4+ T cells. The multiple sclerosis controls were treatment-naive patients with relapsing-remitting disease that was stable or active. TEMRA cells were FACS-enriched and CD8+ and CD4+ T cells negatively isolated.

The TCR originated in a human donor with multiple sclerosis. The sequencing sample was made of CD8+ T cells from PBMCs. The chain recombines TRBV20-1 with TRBJ2-1, with D possibly being TRBD2 (7 bases). The CDR3 sequence is CSARGGAGAPHIAYNEQFF. CDR3 DNA: TGCAGTGCTAGAGGTGGGGCGGGGGCCCCTCACATAGCTTACAATGAGCAGTTCTTC.